This is a list of T cell receptor beta chains from one sample in a study of T cell responses to AZD1222 COVID-19 vaccine. Libraries were prepared by immunoSEQ multiplex PCR; TCRdb keeps only in-frame clonotypes and omits some of them. In the table there are more than 95,000 clones, about 89% of which are singletons. The material sequenced was peripheral blood, taken on day 0 of AZD1222 vaccination. Every receptor here comes from an adult in good health. The CDR3 runs from the conserved cysteine through the conserved F or W. D genes are given only for firm matches. Not all rows give a size; the values are once, few, many and, for expanded clones, a class.

d_call: TRBD1
clone_size: .
v_call: TRBV19
j_call: TRBJ1-6
cdr3_aa: CASSISDRGYSPLHF
cdr3_nt: TGTGCCAGTAGTATTAGTGACAGGGGCTATTCACCCCTCCACTTT

d_call: TRBD1
clone_size: .
v_call: TRBV27
j_call: TRBJ2-2
cdr3_aa: CASNPGQDNTGELFF
cdr3_nt: TGTGCCAGCAACCCGGGACAGGACAACACCGGGGAGCTGTTTTTT

d_call: TRBD1
clone_size: .
v_call: TRBV6-5
j_call: TRBJ2-1
cdr3_aa: CASSSFRGSSYNEQFF
cdr3_nt: TGTGCCAGCAGTTCTTTCAGGGGGAGCTCCTACAATGAGCAGTTCTTC

d_call: .
clone_size: .
v_call: TRBV25-1
j_call: TRBJ1-1
cdr3_aa: CASSPGGMNTEAFF
cdr3_nt: TGTGCCAGCAGTCCGGGGGGCATGAACACTGAAGCTTTCTTT

d_call: .
clone_size: .
v_call: TRBV19
j_call: TRBJ1-2
cdr3_aa: CASTGSILSANYGYTF
cdr3_nt: TGTGCCAGTACAGGCTCGATTCTGTCTGCTAACTATGGCTACACCTTC

d_call: .
clone_size: once
v_call: TRBV4-3
j_call: TRBJ2-3
cdr3_aa: CASSHNSDSTDTQYF
cdr3_nt: TGCGCCAGCAGTCACAATAGCGATAGCACAGATACGCAGTATTTT

d_call: .
clone_size: .
v_call: TRBV9
j_call: TRBJ1-2
cdr3_aa: CASSVDRAPNYGYTF
cdr3_nt: TGTGCCAGCAGCGTAGACAGGGCCCCTAACTATGGCTACACCTTC

d_call: .
clone_size: .
v_call: TRBV12-3/TRBV12-4
j_call: TRBJ1-1
cdr3_aa: CASSLGAGRAFF
cdr3_nt: TGTGCCAGCAGTCTCGGGGCAGGGAGGGCTTTCTTT

d_call: TRBD1
clone_size: .
v_call: TRBV7-2
j_call: TRBJ1-1
cdr3_aa: CASSFDGQGATEAFF
cdr3_nt: TGTGCCAGCAGCTTTGACGGACAGGGAGCCACTGAAGCTTTCTTT

d_call: TRBD1
clone_size: .
v_call: TRBV27
j_call: TRBJ2-6
cdr3_aa: CASSWDSTPSGANVLTF
cdr3_nt: TGTGCCAGCAGTTGGGACAGTACCCCCTCTGGGGCCAACGTCCTGACTTTC

d_call: .
clone_size: few
v_call: TRBV3-1/TRBV3-2
j_call: TRBJ2-7
cdr3_aa: CASSQGLTRPEQYF
cdr3_nt: TGTGCCAGCAGCCAAGGACTTACACGGCCCGAGCAGTACTTC

d_call: .
clone_size: .
v_call: TRBV28
j_call: TRBJ2-1
cdr3_aa: CASSLFVGGYNEQFF
cdr3_nt: TGTGCCAGCAGTTTATTTGTGGGAGGCTACAATGAGCAGTTCTTC

d_call: TRBD2
clone_size: .
v_call: TRBV29-1
j_call: TRBJ2-2
cdr3_aa: CSVVGLAGTGELFF
cdr3_nt: TGCAGCGTAGTAGGACTAGCGGGCACCGGGGAGCTGTTTTTT

d_call: .
clone_size: .
v_call: TRBV7-2
j_call: TRBJ1-1
cdr3_aa: CASSLRGTEAFF
cdr3_nt: TGTGCCAGCAGCTTGAGGGGCACTGAAGCTTTCTTT

d_call: .
clone_size: .
v_call: TRBV5-6
j_call: TRBJ2-7
cdr3_aa: CASSIAVGGLGYEQYF
cdr3_nt: TGTGCCAGCAGCATAGCGGTAGGTGGCTTGGGCTACGAGCAGTACTTC

d_call: .
clone_size: .
v_call: TRBV6-5
j_call: TRBJ2-7
cdr3_aa: CASSLGQHAYEQYF
cdr3_nt: TGTGCCAGCAGTTTAGGACAGCATGCCTACGAGCAGTACTTC

d_call: .
clone_size: few
v_call: TRBV20-1
j_call: TRBJ1-5
cdr3_aa: CSASNGGGQPQHF
cdr3_nt: TGCAGTGCTAGTAACGGGGGCGGTCAGCCCCAGCATTTT